Listed below are T cell receptor beta chains from one sample, sequenced in a study of technical replicates of blood from a few donors. Repertoires were generated with immunoSEQ multiplex PCR, while TCRdb's copy carries only in-frame clones and drops some. The sample has about 100,000 clones; roughly 96% are singletons. The sequencing input was T cells isolated from PBMCs. The receptors here all came from a human donor in good health. CDR3s include the opening cysteine and the closing phenylalanine or tryptophan. A D gene is named only where the DNA matches it firmly. Clone size is given for some rows only: seen once, a few or many times, or a class if the clone is expanded.

v_call	clone_size	d_call	j_call	cdr3_aa	cdr3_nt
TRBV16	once	TRBD2	TRBJ2-3	CASSRIGLAGEDTQYF	TGTGCCAGCAGCCGGATAGGACTAGCGGGGGAGGATACGCAGTATTTT
TRBV4-1	-	TRBD1	TRBJ2-4	CASSQVQGASRAKNIQYF	TGCGCCAGCAGCCAAGTACAGGGGGCGAGTAGGGCCAAAAACATTCAGTACTTC
TRBV2	few	-	TRBJ1-5	CASQRGGQPQHF	TGTGCCAGTCAAAGGGGCGGTCAGCCCCAGCATTTT
TRBV12-5	-	TRBD1	TRBJ2-7	CASGLVLPGQIYEQYF	TGTGCTAGTGGTTTGGTTCTACCGGGACAGATCTACGAGCAGTACTTC
TRBV5-6	-	TRBD2	TRBJ2-7	CASSLASGAYEQYF	TGTGCCAGCAGCTTGGCTAGCGGTGCCTACGAGCAGTACTTC
TRBV27	-	TRBD1	TRBJ2-7	CASSPSPGTGTYEQYF	TGTGCCAGCAGTCCAAGTCCCGGGACAGGGACCTACGAGCAGTACTTC
TRBV25-1	-	TRBD1	TRBJ1-5	CASEGQGNNQPQHF	TGTGCCAGCGAAGGACAGGGGAACAATCAGCCCCAGCATTTT
TRBV7-8	-	-	TRBJ2-5	CASSLRGGGSLETQYF	TGTGCCAGCAGCTTACGAGGAGGGGGCTCATTAGAGACCCAGTACTTC
TRBV7-9	once	TRBD1	TRBJ2-5	CASSNPSGTGGETQYF	TGTGCCAGCAGCAACCCTTCCGGGACAGGTGGGGAGACCCAGTACTTC
TRBV18	-	TRBD1	TRBJ1-2	CASSSGQNYGYTF	TGTGCCAGCTCATCGGGACAGAACTATGGCTACACCTTC
TRBV2	-	-	TRBJ2-1	CASRKAGSYNEQFF	TGTGCCAGCAGAAAAGCGGGTAGCTACAATGAGCAGTTCTTC
TRBV9	-	TRBD2	TRBJ2-1	CASSEDSTSVFYNEQFF	TGTGCCAGCAGCGAGGACTCGACTAGCGTGTTTTACAATGAGCAGTTCTTC
TRBV9	-	-	TRBJ1-3	CASSVGGFSGNTIYF	TGTGCCAGCAGCGTAGGAGGGTTCTCTGGAAACACCATATATTTT
TRBV5-1	-	-	TRBJ2-1	CASSSWYSGDRNEQFF	TGCGCCAGCAGCTCCTGGTATAGCGGAGACCGGAATGAGCAGTTCTTC
TRBV19	-	TRBD1	TRBJ1-3	CASIGDRGLSGNTIYF	TGTGCCAGTATTGGGGACAGGGGACTCTCTGGAAACACCATATATTTT
TRBV4-1	-	TRBD1	TRBJ2-1	CASSPKTGYEQFF	TGCGCCAGCAGCCCCAAGACAGGGTATGAGCAGTTCTTC
TRBV29-1	-	TRBD1	TRBJ1-2	CSVAGQGAGYTF	TGCAGCGTAGCCGGACAGGGGGCCGGCTACACCTTC
TRBV5-6	-	-	TRBJ1-3	CASSSGRARAGNTIYF	TGTGCCAGCAGTAGCGGACGTGCAAGGGCTGGAAACACCATATATTTT
TRBV7-9	-	-	TRBJ2-1	CASSLELQGKQFF	TGTGCCAGCAGCTTAGAACTGCAGGGGAAGCAGTTCTTC
TRBV7-3	-	-	TRBJ2-2	CASSLRQATGELFF	TGTGCCAGCAGCCTCAGACAGGCCACCGGGGAGCTGTTTTTT
TRBV7-8	-	TRBD2	TRBJ2-2	CASSSIGSGLEAGELFF	TGTGCCAGCAGCTCGATAGGCTCGGGACTAGAGGCCGGGGAGCTGTTTTTT
TRBV5-1	once	TRBD1	TRBJ2-6	CASSRRTGTTSGANVLTF	TGCGCCAGCAGCAGAAGGACAGGGACAACCTCTGGGGCCAACGTCCTGACTTTC
TRBV28	-	TRBD1	TRBJ1-1	CAIRDSHTEAFF	TGTGCCATCCGGGACAGCCACACTGAAGCTTTCTTT
TRBV28	-	-	TRBJ1-5	CASRKAGGYSNQPQHF	TGTGCCAGCAGAAAAGCCGGGGGATATAGCAATCAGCCCCAGCATTTT
TRBV9	-	TRBD1	TRBJ2-1	CASSVGTGVHEQFF	TGTGCCAGCAGCGTAGGGACAGGGGTTCATGAGCAGTTCTTC
TRBV7-2	-	-	TRBJ2-5	CASSPVQKKETQYF	TGTGCCAGCAGCCCCGTACAGAAAAAAGAGACCCAGTACTTC
TRBV30	-	-	TRBJ2-7	CAWSNGGPSYEQYF	TGTGCCTGGAGTAACGGGGGTCCCTCCTACGAGCAGTACTTC
TRBV9	-	-	TRBJ2-5	CASSAESRGQYF	TGTGCCAGCAGCGCCGAGTCTAGGGGCCAGTACTTC
TRBV6-1	-	-	TRBJ2-7	CASSERASGDEQYF	TGTGCCAGCAGTGAACGGGCTTCGGGGGACGAGCAGTACTTC
TRBV27	few	TRBD1	TRBJ1-1	CASSSGQGNTEAFF	TGTGCCAGCAGTTCGGGACAGGGTAACACTGAAGCTTTCTTT
TRBV28	-	TRBD2	TRBJ2-1	CASRLAGGSYNEQFF	TGTGCCAGCAGACTAGCGGGAGGCTCCTACAATGAGCAGTTCTTC
TRBV4-2	-	TRBD2	TRBJ2-1	CASSQVAGGPGNEQFF	TGTGCCAGCAGCCAGGTAGCGGGGGGGCCAGGGAATGAGCAGTTCTTC
TRBV5-1	-	-	TRBJ2-7	CASSLPKNSYEQYF	TGCGCCAGCAGCTTGCCAAAGAACAGCTACGAGCAGTACTTC
TRBV5-6	-	TRBD1	TRBJ2-7	CASSLAGGPSYEQYF	TGTGCCAGCAGCTTGGCAGGGGGACCCTCCTACGAGCAGTACTTC
TRBV7-9	-	-	TRBJ1-5	CASTQGSNQPQHF	TGTGCCAGCACCCAGGGGAGCAATCAGCCCCAGCATTTT
TRBV5-1	-	TRBD1	TRBJ2-1	CASSLGTGASNEQFF	TGCGCCAGCAGCTTAGGGACAGGGGCGTCAAATGAGCAGTTCTTC
TRBV18	-	TRBD2	TRBJ2-3	CASSTTLGGVKGGDTQYF	TGTGCCAGCTCAACCACGTTGGGAGGGGTAAAAGGAGGAGATACGCAGTATTTT
TRBV10-3	-	TRBD2	TRBJ2-2	CAIRPTSGRARGTGELFF	TGTGCCATCAGACCTACTAGCGGGAGGGCCCGAGGCACCGGGGAGCTGTTTTTT
TRBV2	-	TRBD1	TRBJ2-5	CASRYRGFQETQYF	TGTGCCAGCAGATACAGGGGTTTCCAAGAGACCCAGTACTTC
TRBV14	-	TRBD1	TRBJ1-1	CASRGTGDTEAFF	TGTGCCAGCAGAGGAACAGGGGACACTGAAGCTTTCTTT
TRBV11-2	-	-	TRBJ2-3	CASSLRRYDTQYF	TGTGCCAGCAGTCTACGGCGGTACGATACGCAGTATTTT
TRBV7-6	-	-	TRBJ2-5	CASSGTQGSARETQYF	TGTGCCAGCAGCGGGACACAGGGTTCGGCTAGGGAGACCCAGTACTTC
TRBV29-1	-	-	TRBJ2-3	CSASDRDTDTQYF	TGCAGCGCCTCGGACAGAGACACAGATACGCAGTATTTT
TRBV5-5	-	TRBD1	TRBJ1-1	CASSWGPLTGDTEAFF	TGTGCCAGCAGTTGGGGACCACTGACAGGGGACACTGAAGCTTTCTTT
TRBV7-9	-	-	TRBJ1-1	CASSLQENTEAFF	TGTGCCAGCAGCCTACAGGAGAACACTGAAGCTTTCTTT
TRBV10-1	-	-	TRBJ1-1	CASKFGPNTEAFF	TGCGCCAGCAAATTTGGCCCAAACACTGAAGCTTTCTTT
TRBV9	-	TRBD1	TRBJ1-2	CASSPSTGTGYYGYTF	TGTGCCAGCAGCCCCAGTACTGGGACAGGGTACTATGGCTACACCTTC
TRBV30	-	TRBD2	TRBJ2-1	CAWKGGGAKFF	TGTGCCTGGAAAGGCGGGGGGGCCAAGTTCTTC
TRBV15	-	-	TRBJ2-1	CATSISPGNSYNEQFF	TGTGCCACCAGCATTTCTCCGGGGAACTCCTACAATGAGCAGTTCTTC
TRBV19	once	-	TRBJ1-5	CASSRVLDQPQHF	TGTGCCAGTAGTCGGGTACTCGATCAGCCCCAGCATTTT
TRBV4-1	-	-	TRBJ2-7	CASSQEDSPRFSYEQYF	TGCGCCAGCAGCCAGGAGGACAGCCCTCGTTTCTCCTACGAGCAGTACTTC
TRBV30	once	-	TRBJ1-1	CAWSGGTQDEAFF	TGTGCCTGGAGTGGGGGCACTCAAGATGAAGCTTTCTTT
TRBV2	-	TRBD1	TRBJ2-7	CASSRGQGEQYF	TGTGCCAGCAGCAGGGGGCAGGGTGAGCAGTACTTC
TRBV29-1	-	-	TRBJ2-5	CSIGGRQETQYF	TGCAGCATCGGGGGACGTCAAGAGACCCAGTACTTC
TRBV5-1	-	-	TRBJ1-1	CASSLERLSDTEAFF	TGCGCCAGCAGCTTAGAGCGTCTTAGTGACACTGAAGCTTTCTTT